Presented here are 30 T cell receptor beta chains from one specimen sequenced in a study of neurological immune-mediated disorders. MiXCR, applied by TCRdb to the 5' RACE reads, yields one record per CDR3 protein. The sample carries roughly 60,000 distinct CDR3 sequences, roughly 3.3% recorded once. Sequencing was performed on PBMCs. Source of these receptors: a woman in her 30s with multiple sclerosis.

This clonotype was seen ten or more times. J is TRBJ2-1 and V is TRBV5-1; 10 positions agree with TRBD1. The length of the CDR3 is 16 residues. V shed 0 bases and J 6 bases; nucleotides not matched to a gene: 6. Germline CDR1 SGHRS, CDR2 YFSETQ. The CDR3 here is CASSLGVGTGANEQFF. For the CDR3, the DNA is TGCGCCAGCAGCTTGGGTGTTGGGACAGGGGCCAATGAGCAGTTCTTC.

In this sample, this clonotype turned up many times. The chain links TRBV20-1 to TRBJ2-7; TRBD2 matches at 10 bases. CDR1 and CDR2 from the germline V gene are DFQATT and SNEGSKA (reference sequence). The ends lost 5 bases at V and 4 bases at J; junction bases unmatched: 11. This CDR3 comprises 15 residues. The CDR3 bases are TGCAGTGCTGTCAGCGGGACTAGCGTTATTTACGAGCAGTACTTC. This sequence encodes CSAVSGTSVIYEQYF.

The table lists this clonotype with many counts. The chain couples TRBV5-4 to TRBJ2-5, with D perhaps assigned TRBD1 or TRBD2 (5 bases each). The CDR3 runs 13 residues. V was trimmed by 3 bases and J by 5 bases, leaving 11 bases between them. CDR1 is SGHNT, CDR2 YYREEE, per germline (reference sequence). CDR3 in DNA: TGTGCCAGCAGCTCCCCCTGGGGGGAGACCCAGTACTTC. Amino acid sequence: CASSSPWGETQYF.

This clonotype was observed many times. The chain joins TRBV7-2 to TRBJ2-1; 11 bases are shared with TRBD2. CDR1 is SGHTA, CDR2 FQGNSA, per germline. The CDR3 contains 15 residues. Trimming at V came to 4 bases and at J to 10 bases, leaving 9 bases not matched to a gene. CDR3 coding DNA: TGTGCCAGCAGCTCCGGACTAGCGGGTCTTGAAGAGCAGTTCTTC. Protein product: CASSSGLAGLEEQFF.

The chain joins TRBV5-1 to TRBJ2-3; perhaps TRBD2 as D (5 bases). V was cut by 4 bases and J by 6 bases, with 12 bases left in between. This CDR3 is built from 13 residues. Germline V gives CDR1 SGHRS, CDR2 YFSETQ. CDR3 sequence reads: CASSARTGDTQYF. CDR3 DNA sequence: TGCGCCAGCAGCGCCCGAACGGGGGATACGCAGTATTTT. The variable domain in full, with the rest retrieved from reference TRBV5-1 and TRBJ2-3, is KAGVTQTPRYLIKTRGQQVTLSCSPISGHRSVSWYQQTPGQGLQFLFEYFSETQRNKGNFPGRFSGRQFSNSRSEMNVSTLELGDSALYLCASSARTGDTQYFGPGTRLTVL.

This clonotype was seen ten or more times. The V gene is TRBV5-1, the J gene TRBJ2-7; 9 bases match TRBD2. The CDR3 has 17 residues. From germline, CDR1 is SGHRS and CDR2 YFSETQ. The V and J ends lost 0 bases and 2 bases, in that order; junction bases with no gene match: 9. The CDR3 is CASSLEPSGGPAYEQYF. DNA for the CDR3: TGCGCCAGCAGCTTGGAACCAAGCGGGGGGCCCGCCTACGAGCAGTACTTC.

This clonotype appeared a few times. The junction shows a germline mismatch at one end, possibly a read error. The V call is TRBV5-5, the J call TRBJ1-6; no definite D call. The V gene's germline CDR1 is SGHKS and CDR2 YYEKEE (reference sequence). This CDR3 has 14 residues. CDR3 sequence (DNA): TGTGCCAGCAGCTTGGGGGGTTATAATTCACCCCTCAACTTT. Translating gives CASSLGGYNSPLNF.

With regard to this clonotype: A much larger clone differs by one base, so this may be a read error. The chain combines TRBV4-1 with TRBJ2-3; D possibly corresponds to TRBD2 (6 bases). CDR3 length: 19 amino acids. V was cut by 3 bases and J by 3 bases, with 25 bases left in between. From germline, CDR1 is MGHRA and CDR2 YSYEKL. CDR3 nucleotide sequence: TGCGCCAGCAGCCAGCCAAACGCGGTTGCGGGGTTAGGAACAGATACGCAGTATTTT. This gives the protein CASSQPNAVAGLGTDTQYF.

This clonotype was counted at least ten times. The rearrangement links TRBV13 to TRBJ1-1; D gene unclear. Germline loops: CDR1 PRHDT, CDR2 FYEKMQ (reference sequence). V was cut by 5 bases and J by 1 base, with 11 bases left in between. The CDR3 is made up of 14 amino acids. This CDR3 is CASSPRRQNTEAFF. The DNA for the CDR3 is TGTGCCAGCAGCCCTAGACGGCAGAACACTGAAGCTTTCTTT.

This clonotype appeared many times. This chain connects TRBV6-6 to TRBJ2-7; 8 positions match TRBD2. Germline CDR1 is MNHNY and CDR2 is SVGAGI (reference sequence). The V and J ends lost 10 bases and 5 bases, in that order; junction bases with no gene match: 10. This CDR3 is 13 amino acids long. The CDR3 nucleotides are TGTGCCACCCGCGGGACTAGGGTACACGAGCAGTACTTC. Translating it yields CATRGTRVHEQYF.

This clonotype was detected many times. The CDR3 spells CASSLILADNEQFF. The CDR3 DNA sequence: TGTGCCAGCAGCTTAATCCTAGCGGACAATGAGCAGTTCTTC. The rearrangement links TRBV7-8 to TRBJ2-1; 7 positions agree with TRBD2. CDR3 length: 14 amino acids. From germline, CDR1 is SGHVS and CDR2 FQNEAQ. J lost 5 bases, V lost 2 bases, and 3 bases had no gene match.

This clonotype occurred many times. The chain couples TRBV5-5 to TRBJ2-1; D unclear. The CDR3 runs 15 residues. V was cut by 7 bases and J by 8 bases, with 22 bases left in between. Germline CDR1 SGHKS, CDR2 YYEKEE (reference sequence). The CDR3 DNA is TGTGCCAGCGGGATTACGGGCCCTTCTCTAGATGAGCAGTTCTTC. Protein: CASGITGPSLDEQFF.

This clonotype occurred many times. The rearrangement uses TRBV7-9 and TRBJ2-7; D not certain. With 3 bases removed from V and 7 bases from J, the gap between germline ends came to 13 bases. The CDR3 extends over 13 amino acids. CDR1 is SEHNR, CDR2 FQNEAQ, per germline (reference sequence). CDR3 DNA sequence: TGTGCCAGCAGCTTCTTTCACGCCGGGGAGCAGTACTTC. Its protein product is CASSFFHAGEQYF. Supplemented by reference TRBV7-9 and TRBJ2-7, the full variable domain reads DTGVSQNPRHKITKRGQNVTFRCDPISEHNRLYWYRQTLGQGPEFLTYFQNEAQLEKSRLLSDRFSAERPKGSFSTLEIQRTEQGDSAMYLCASSFFHAGEQYFGPGTRLTVT.

Ten or more counts support this clonotype. This chain joins TRBV10-3 and TRBJ1-5; D may be TRBD1 (5 bases). CDR3 length: 17 residues. V gave up 0 bases and J gave up 2 bases, with 14 bases separating them. CDR1 is ENHRY and CDR2 is SYGVKD in the germline V gene. CDR3 in DNA: TGTGCCATCAGTGAGTCGGCCAGGGTCGAAGGCAATCAGCCCCAGCATTTT. Translated: CAISESARVEGNQPQHF.

This clonotype was observed at least ten times. J is TRBJ1-3 and V is TRBV5-1; D is ambiguous. Trimming removed 1 base at V and 1 base at J, with 6 bases between. CDR3 length: 14 residues. In germline, CDR1 is SGHRS, CDR2 YFSETQ. The CDR3 bases are TGCGCCAGCAGCTTGAAGGGTTCTGGAAACACCATATATTTT. It specifies CASSLKGSGNTIYF.

This clonotype was found many times. This chain connects TRBV12-3 or TRBV12-4 to TRBJ1-2; D unclear. Trimming cost V 7 bases and J 2 bases, with 14 bases left between them. CDR3 size: 14 residues. CDR3: CASTLSTANYGYTF. The CDR3 DNA reads TGTGCCAGCACCTTGTCAACGGCCAACTATGGCTACACCTTC.

The sample holds many counts of this clonotype. The rearrangement links TRBV20-1 to TRBJ2-6, with D possibly being TRBD2 (6 bases). CDR3 length equals 17 residues. The germline CDR1 and CDR2 sequences are DFQATT and SNEGSKA (reference sequence). Between the trimmed V and J ends, which lost 3 bases and 3 bases, there was a span of 18 bases. In DNA, the CDR3 is TGCAGTGCTAGCCCGGGACCACTTAGCGGTGGGGCCAACGTCCTGACTTTC. Amino acids: CSASPGPLSGGANVLTF.

This clonotype was recorded at least ten times. The chain combines TRBV6-5 with TRBJ2-7, with TRBD2 matching 9 bases. CDR3 length equals 15 residues. Germline lookup yields CDR1 MNHEY and CDR2 SVGAGI. Trimming removed 6 bases from V and 4 bases from J; junction bases left unmatched: 10. DNA for the CDR3: TGTGCCAGCAGATATTTATCTAGCGGGACGTACGAGCAGTACTTC. This translates into CASRYLSSGTYEQYF.

This clonotype was seen ten or more times. The V and J genes are TRBV4-2 and TRBJ2-5, with D perhaps matching TRBD2 (5 bases). V lost 1 base and J lost 5, with 11 bases in between. The CDR3 covers 14 residues. Per the germline V gene, CDR1 is LGHNA and CDR2 is YNFKEQ. This chain's CDR3 is CASSQGESGETQYF. In nucleotides, the CDR3 is TGTGCCAGCAGCCAAGGGGAGTCCGGTGAGACCCAGTACTTC.

This clonotype was counted ten times or more. The V gene is TRBV7-9, the J gene TRBJ2-1, with 13 bases fitting TRBD2. Germline values: CDR1 SEHNR, CDR2 FQNEAQ (reference sequence). This CDR3 is built from 16 residues. V lost 8 bases and J lost 6; bases outside the gene matches: 10. The CDR3 loop reads CASSPAGLAGPNEQFF. The CDR3 DNA follows: TGTGCCAGCTCCCCCGCGGGACTAGCGGGACCCAATGAGCAGTTCTTC.

This clonotype was counted many times. The chain couples TRBV20-1 to TRBJ2-3, with 14 bases fitting TRBD2. Trimming took 5 bases from V and 6 from J; bases not matched to a gene: 10. Germline loops: CDR1 DFQATT, CDR2 SNEGSKA (reference sequence). CDR3 length: 16 residues. CDR3 protein: CSAPGLAGATGDTQYF. The CDR3 DNA reads TGCAGTGCTCCGGGACTAGCGGGGGCCACGGGGGATACGCAGTATTTT.

Ten or more counts support this clonotype. The V call is TRBV5-5, the J call TRBJ2-7; D not resolved. V gave up 3 bases and J gave up 2 bases, with 12 bases separating them. This CDR3 comprises 14 residues. Germline values: CDR1 SGHKS, CDR2 YYEKEE (reference sequence). The CDR3 reads CASSYDITPYEQYF. The DNA for the CDR3 is TGTGCCAGCAGCTATGACATTACCCCCTACGAGCAGTACTTC.

The sample holds a few counts of this clonotype. The gene calls are TRBV19 and TRBJ2-2; D not resolved. V was clipped by 8 bases and J by 8 bases, with 9 bases between them. This CDR3 has 11 residues. Germline CDR1 is LNHDA and CDR2 is SQIVND (reference sequence). The CDR3 is CASRYGGELFF. CDR3 coding DNA: TGTGCCAGTCGCTATGGGGGGGAGCTGTTTTTT.

This clonotype was recorded at least ten times. CDR3 DNA sequence: TGCGCCAGCAAGCCAGGGGGCAGAGCAGATACGCAGTATTTT. This translates into CASKPGGRADTQYF. This chain joins TRBV5-1 and TRBJ2-3, with TRBD1 identical over 8 bases. This CDR3 is 14 amino acids long. Germline V gene data show CDR1 as SGHRS and CDR2 as YFSETQ. The V segment lost 6 bases and the J segment 4 bases; nucleotides outside the gene matches: 7.

There are many counts of this clonotype. Germline is not matched at one junction end, which may reflect a read error. This chain links TRBV10-3 with TRBJ1-5; unclear D gene. The germline gives CDR1 ENHRY, CDR2 SYGVKD. The CDR3 loop spans 12 amino acids. CDR3 region: CAISDEGQPQNF. DNA for the CDR3: TGTGCCATCAGTGATGAGGGTCAGCCCCAGAATTTT.

There are many counts of this clonotype. This chain joins TRBV7-9 and TRBJ1-3; a weak D match, TRBD1 (6 bases). The V gene's germline CDR1 is SEHNR and CDR2 FQNEAQ (reference sequence). The CDR3 contains 15 residues. Trimming took 2 bases from V and 5 from J, leaving 13 bases between them. DNA of the CDR3: TGTGCCAGCAGCTTAACAGGGTCCTTCAGAAACACCATATATTTT. Its protein is CASSLTGSFRNTIYF.

In this sample, this clonotype turned up many times. The chain employs TRBV20-1 and TRBJ1-2; possibly TRBD1 for D (5 bases). Trimming cost V 2 bases and J 5 bases, with 12 bases left between them. CDR1 and CDR2 (germline): DFQATT, SNEGSKA (reference sequence). This CDR3 comprises 13 residues. The CDR3 here is CSARRAGRYGYTF. Here the CDR3 DNA reads TGCAGTGCTAGAAGGGCAGGGAGGTATGGCTACACCTTC.

Judged by abundance, this clonotype is medium-sized. This sequence joins TRBV12-3 or TRBV12-4 and TRBJ1-2; the D gene is possibly TRBD1 (5 bases). The CDR3 has 13 residues. V lost 3 bases and J lost 2, with 7 bases in between. The CDR3 loop is CASSLEGNYGYTF. CDR3 sequence (DNA): TGTGCCAGCAGTTTGGAGGGGAACTATGGCTACACCTTC.

The table lists this clonotype with many counts. J is TRBJ2-3 and V is TRBV20-1; D could derive from TRBD1 or TRBD2 (5 bases each). Per the germline V gene, CDR1 is DFQATT and CDR2 is SNEGSKA (reference sequence). This CDR3 is built from 14 residues. Trimming pared 5 bases from V and 1 base from J, leaving 13 bases between. The CDR3 reads CSAPLPGRTDTQYF. The CDR3 DNA is TGCAGTGCTCCACTTCCGGGGCGCACAGATACGCAGTATTTT.

V is TRBV7-2 and J is TRBJ2-7; D possibly uses TRBD1 or TRBD2 (5 bases each). Trimming cost V 1 base and J 6 bases, with 22 bases left between them. The CDR3 is 17 amino acids. Per germline, CDR1 SGHTA and CDR2 FQGNSA. CDR3 loop: CASSLGGWQGRAGEQYF. CDR3 DNA: TGTGCCAGCAGCTTAGGGGGGTGGCAGGGACGTGCAGGCGAGCAGTACTTC. The whole variable domain, filled in from reference TRBV7-2 and TRBJ2-7, reads GAGVSQSPSNKVTEKGKDVELRCDPISGHTALYWYRQSLGQGLEFLIYFQGNSAPDKSGLPSDRFSAERTGGSVSTLTIQRTQQEDSAVYLCASSLGGWQGRAGEQYFGPGTRLTVT.